Listed below are T cell receptor beta chains from one sample, sequenced in a study of beta chain features in type 1 diabetes. The protocol was immunoSEQ multiplex PCR, while the TCRdb copy is restricted to in-frame clones and leaves out a portion. The table shows under 400,000 clones, with 10% to 15% occurring only once. The sequenced sample was naive CD4+ T cells from blood. These receptors were taken from a woman between 18 and 29 years old with type 1 diabetes. The CDR3 runs from the conserved cysteine through the conserved F or W. The D gene is left open where the match is weak. Only part of the rows carry a size: once, few, many, or a class if the clone is expanded.

V gene	J gene	D gene	clone size	CDR3 protein	CDR3 DNA
TRBV30	TRBJ2-6	-	-	CAWSVLGVSGANVLTF	TGTGCCTGGAGTGTACTTGGAGTCTCTGGGGCCAACGTCCTGACTTTC
TRBV30	TRBJ2-3	-	few	CAWSGLATDTQYF	TGTGCCTGGAGTGGATTAGCCACAGATACGCAGTATTTT
TRBV30	TRBJ2-5	-	few	CAWSEGGVETQYF	TGTGCCTGGAGTGAAGGGGGGGTGGAGACCCAGTACTTC
TRBV6-6	TRBJ1-1	-	few	CASSYSTGSEVAFF	TGTGCCAGCAGTTACTCAACGGGTTCCGAAGTAGCTTTCTTT
TRBV6-5	TRBJ1-1	-	-	CASSYLGGGNTEAFF	TGTGCCAGCAGTTACTTGGGCGGGGGGAACACTGAAGCTTTCTTT
TRBV1	TRBJ2-2	-	-	CTSSQDPGPGAGELFF	TGCACCAGCAGCCAAGATCCAGGACCGGGGGCCGGGGAGCTGTTTTTT
TRBV28	TRBJ2-1	TRBD2	-	CASSLLSLGSGRAREQFF	TGTGCCAGCAGTCTATTAAGCCTCGGTAGCGGGAGGGCCCGAGAGCAGTTCTTC
TRBV6-6	TRBJ2-7	-	-	CASSGQQGTGSEQYF	TGTGCCAGCAGTGGCCAACAGGGTACGGGGAGCGAGCAGTACTTC
TRBV7-9	TRBJ1-1	TRBD1	-	CASNRQGLDVAEAFF	TGTGCCAGCAACCGACAGGGATTGGATGTGGCTGAAGCTTTCTTT
TRBV7-2	TRBJ2-5	-	few	CASSATGGPPSQETQYF	TGTGCCAGCAGCGCTACCGGGGGACCCCCCAGTCAAGAGACCCAGTACTTC
TRBV6-6	TRBJ1-1	-	-	CASSYPLGGNTEAFF	TGTGCCAGCAGTTACCCCCTAGGGGGGAACACTGAAGCTTTCTTT
TRBV5-4	TRBJ2-7	TRBD1	-	CASSWGSGQGNYEQYF	TGTGCCAGCAGCTGGGGCTCGGGACAGGGGAATTACGAGCAGTACTTC
TRBV5-1	TRBJ1-6	TRBD1	few	CASSSSIPGQGAYSPLHF	TGCGCCAGCAGCTCCTCAATACCCGGACAGGGGGCATATTCACCCCTCCACTTT
TRBV15	TRBJ1-1	-	-	CATSRGAAENTEAFF	TGTGCCACCAGCAGGGGAGCGGCAGAAAACACTGAAGCTTTCTTT
TRBV19	TRBJ2-1	TRBD2	-	CASRTGAGGSFEQFF	TGTGCCAGTAGAACGGGCGCAGGCGGGAGTTTTGAGCAGTTCTTC
TRBV9	TRBJ2-5	TRBD1	-	CASSVATGTGEETQYF	TGTGCCAGCAGCGTAGCTACGGGGACAGGGGAAGAGACCCAGTACTTC
TRBV5-6	TRBJ2-7	-	-	CASSLSQIEQYF	TGTGCCAGCAGCTTGTCACAGATCGAGCAGTACTTC
TRBV29-1	TRBJ2-1	-	few	CSVVRQNYNEQFF	TGCAGCGTTGTTCGCCAGAACTACAATGAGCAGTTCTTC
TRBV5-1	TRBJ2-1	TRBD2	-	CASSLQGLAGSNPFF	TGCGCCAGCAGCCTCCAAGGACTAGCGGGTAGTAATCCGTTCTTC
TRBV30	TRBJ2-7	-	few	CAWSSSRVNYEQYF	TGTGCCTGGAGTAGTTCCAGGGTAAACTACGAGCAGTACTTC
TRBV7-2	TRBJ2-7	-	-	CASSFNSGQYEQYF	TGTGCCAGCAGCTTCAACAGTGGTCAATACGAGCAGTACTTC
TRBV5-1	TRBJ1-5	TRBD1	few	CASSLGGTDNQPQHF	TGCGCCAGCAGCCTTGGCGGGACAGACAATCAGCCCCAGCATTTT
TRBV15	TRBJ1-3	-	few	CATSAASDTIYF	TGTGCCACCAGCGCCGCCTCGGACACCATATATTTT
TRBV9	TRBJ1-5	-	-	CASSVNQGQPQHF	TGTGCCAGCAGCGTCAACCAGGGCCAGCCCCAGCATTTT
TRBV6-5	TRBJ2-2	-	-	CASSYEVTGELFF	TGTGCCAGCAGTTATGAGGTGACGGGGGAGCTGTTTTTT
TRBV5-1	TRBJ1-6	-	few	CASSLVLTGGSNSPLHF	TGCGCCAGCAGCTTGGTGTTAACCGGCGGCTCCAATTCACCCCTCCACTTT
TRBV5-1	TRBJ2-1	-	-	CASSLKLGAGEQFF	TGCGCCAGCAGCTTGAAGTTGGGAGCTGGTGAGCAGTTCTTC
TRBV5-1	TRBJ2-7	TRBD2	few	CASSLERGLESDEQYF	TGCGCCAGCAGCTTGGAGCGCGGACTAGAGTCCGACGAGCAGTACTTC
TRBV25-1	TRBJ2-6	-	few	CASSTLAGNGANVLTF	TGTGCCAGCAGTACCCTGGCGGGGAATGGGGCCAACGTCCTGACTTTC
TRBV10-3	TRBJ2-7	-	-	CAISARTYEQYF	TGTGCCATCAGTGCCAGAACCTACGAGCAGTACTTC
TRBV7-9	TRBJ2-2	TRBD1	-	CASSGQGGTGELFF	TGTGCCAGCAGCGGACAGGGGGGAACCGGGGAGCTGTTTTTT
TRBV30	TRBJ1-1	-	few	CAWSGDTEAFF	TGTGCCTGGAGCGGGGACACTGAAGCTTTCTTT
TRBV5-6	TRBJ1-2	-	-	CASSTGGGYTF	TGTGCCAGCAGCACAGGAGGGGGCTACACCTTC
TRBV7-2	TRBJ1-2	-	-	CASSQGPGGGYTF	TGTGCCAGCAGCCAGGGGCCGGGAGGTGGCTACACCTTC
TRBV4-3	TRBJ1-1	TRBD1	few	CASSRRDRVTEAFF	TGCGCCAGCAGCCGACGGGACAGGGTGACTGAAGCTTTCTTT
TRBV11-3	TRBJ2-2	TRBD1	-	CASSFPGQGLKDGELFF	TGTGCCAGCAGCTTTCCCGGACAGGGCCTAAAGGACGGGGAGCTGTTTTTT
TRBV7-2	TRBJ1-2	-	few	CASSLIGQHYGYTF	TGTGCCAGCAGCTTGATTGGACAGCACTATGGCTACACCTTC
TRBV28	TRBJ2-5	-	few	CASSLAGLETQYF	TGTGCCAGCAGTTTAGCAGGGTTGGAGACCCAGTACTTC
TRBV2	TRBJ2-6	-	-	CASRNRDAGANVLTF	TGTGCCAGCAGGAACAGGGATGCCGGGGCCAACGTCCTGACTTTC
TRBV15	TRBJ1-1	-	few	CATSREGAPNTEAFF	TGTGCCACCAGCAGAGAAGGGGCGCCCAACACTGAAGCTTTCTTT
TRBV29-1	TRBJ1-1	-	few	CSVGVRLGDTEAFF	TGCAGCGTTGGGGTCAGACTCGGGGACACTGAAGCTTTCTTT
TRBV5-6	TRBJ2-5	TRBD2	-	CASSFGGRGGETQYF	TGTGCCAGCAGCTTCGGCGGGAGGGGGGGAGAGACCCAGTACTTC
TRBV5-1	TRBJ2-3	-	few	CASSRTELSTDTQYF	TGCGCCAGCAGTAGGACAGAGCTATCGACAGATACGCAGTATTTT
TRBV4-1	TRBJ2-7	-	few	CASSSEGEQYF	TGCGCCAGCAGCTCTGAGGGCGAGCAGTACTTC
TRBV27	TRBJ2-7	TRBD2	-	CASNPLAGDRYEQYF	TGTGCCAGCAACCCTCTAGCGGGAGATAGGTACGAGCAGTACTTC
TRBV7-2	TRBJ2-7	TRBD2	-	CASSPWTSGTNEQYF	TGTGCCAGCAGCCCATGGACTAGCGGGACGAACGAGCAGTACTTC
TRBV30	TRBJ2-3	TRBD2	few	CAWTKTRTSGRAADTQYF	TGTGCCTGGACTAAGACCCGGACTAGCGGGAGGGCCGCAGATACGCAGTATTTT
TRBV5-6	TRBJ1-1	TRBD1	-	CASSLVDLVQGKAFF	TGTGCCAGCAGCTTGGTAGATTTGGTACAGGGGAAAGCTTTCTTT
TRBV5-1	TRBJ1-2	TRBD1	-	CASSLSQGDGYTF	TGCGCCAGCAGCTTGTCGCAGGGGGATGGCTACACCTTC